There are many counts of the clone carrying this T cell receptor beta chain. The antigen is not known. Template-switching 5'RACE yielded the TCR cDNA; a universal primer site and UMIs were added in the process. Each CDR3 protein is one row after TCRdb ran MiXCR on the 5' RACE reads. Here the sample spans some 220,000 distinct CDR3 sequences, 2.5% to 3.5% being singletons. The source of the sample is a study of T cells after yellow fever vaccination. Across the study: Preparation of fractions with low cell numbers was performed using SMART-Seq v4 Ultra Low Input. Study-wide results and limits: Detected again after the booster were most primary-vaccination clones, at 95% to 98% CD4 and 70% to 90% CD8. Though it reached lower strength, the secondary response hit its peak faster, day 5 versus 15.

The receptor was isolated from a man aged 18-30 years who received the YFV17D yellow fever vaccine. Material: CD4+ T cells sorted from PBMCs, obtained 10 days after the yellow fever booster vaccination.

The CDR3 spells CASTIARMTNRIDTEAFF. The CDR3 DNA is TGTGCCAGCACTATAGCCCGCATGACTAACAGGATCGACACTGAAGCTTTCTTT. V and J are TRBV6-2 or TRBV6-3 and TRBJ1-1; D perhaps matches TRBD1 (5 bases). This CDR3 region has 18 residues. Germline-derived CDR1 and CDR2 are MNHEY and SVGEGT. V gave up 7 bases and J gave up 3 bases, with 27 bases separating them.